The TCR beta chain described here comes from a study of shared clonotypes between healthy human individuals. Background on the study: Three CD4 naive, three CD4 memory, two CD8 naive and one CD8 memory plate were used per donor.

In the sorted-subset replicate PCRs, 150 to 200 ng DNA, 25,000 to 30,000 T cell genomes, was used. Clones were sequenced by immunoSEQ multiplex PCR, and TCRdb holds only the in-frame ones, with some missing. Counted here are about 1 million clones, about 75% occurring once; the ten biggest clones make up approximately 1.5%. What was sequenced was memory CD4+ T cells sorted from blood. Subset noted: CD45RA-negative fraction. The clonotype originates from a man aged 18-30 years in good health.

The CDR3 DNA is TGCGCCAGCAGCTTCCCGGGGGTGGGCTATGGCTACACCTTC. Translated, it gives CASSFPGVGYGYTF. V gene TRBV5-1 combines with J gene TRBJ1-2, with TRBD1 as a possible D gene (5 bases). The germline V gene has CDR1 SGHRS and CDR2 YFSETQ. V was shortened by 2 bases and J by 4 bases, with 12 bases between the two germline ends. This CDR3 comprises 14 residues.